The rows below give T cell receptor beta chains drawn from one sample of a study of beta chain features in type 1 diabetes. Profiling relied on immunoSEQ multiplex PCR, and the TCRdb table lists in-frame clones only, not all of them. The sample gives 600,000 to 650,000 clones, about 16% of which show up once; around 0.1% is in the top ten. Sequences were obtained from naive CD4+ T cells from blood. Every receptor here comes from a man between 18 and 35 years old in good health. Each CDR3 is given with its conserved first and last residue. A D gene is named only where the DNA matches it firmly. Size values are once, few and many counts, or a class for expanded clones, and some rows have none.

TGCGCCAGCAGCCAAGATTCCCGGACGGGACGACTATTCAATGAGCAGTTCTTC,CASSQDSRTGRLFNEQFF,NA,TRBJ2-1,NA,TRBV4-1
TGCGCCAGCAGCACCCCGAGCAGGGTTGGTAATGAGCAGTTCTTC,CASSTPSRVGNEQFF,few,TRBJ2-1,NA,TRBV5-1
TGTGCCAGCGGTGGTACTAGCGGGAGAAGCACAGATACGCAGTATTTT,CASGGTSGRSTDTQYF,few,TRBJ2-3,TRBD2,TRBV2
TGCAGCGTTGTGCTCCGGGACAGGATCTACGAGCAGTACTTC,CSVVLRDRIYEQYF,NA,TRBJ2-7,TRBD1,TRBV29-1
TGTGCCAGCAGTTCATCGGGACAGGGGGGCACTGAAGCTTTCTTT,CASSSSGQGGTEAFF,NA,TRBJ1-1,TRBD1,TRBV6-5
TGTGCCAGCAGCCTGAACGACGGCAATCAGCCCCAGCATTTT,CASSLNDGNQPQHF,few,TRBJ1-5,NA,TRBV7-2
TGCGCCAGCAGCCAGGTCACTCGGGACAATGAGCAGTTCTTC,CASSQVTRDNEQFF,many,TRBJ2-1,NA,TRBV4-1
TGTGCCAGTACGAGCAGGGGGCGCCGACAGCCCCAGCATTTT,CASTSRGRRQPQHF,few,TRBJ1-5,TRBD1,TRBV19
TGTGCCAGCAGGCCACAGGGGCTCACCGGGGAGCTGTTTTTT,CASRPQGLTGELFF,few,TRBJ2-2,TRBD1,TRBV28
TGTGCCATCACCCCCTCTGTATTTGGTGAGCAGTTCTTC,CAITPSVFGEQFF,NA,TRBJ2-1,NA,TRBV10-3
TGTGCCAGCGGGGGGACAGGGGCAGACGAGCAGTACTTC,CASGGTGADEQYF,few,TRBJ2-7,TRBD1,TRBV7-9
TGTGCCAGCAGCTTTGGGGGATCAAGGGGTGGCTACACCTTC,CASSFGGSRGGYTF,few,TRBJ1-2,NA,TRBV7-9